The clone carrying this T cell receptor (beta chain) appeared many times. The antigen is undetermined. This record belongs to a study of T cells in Graves' hyperthyroidism and ophthalmopathy. Findings and limits, study-wide: In simple terms, a model built on 13 V-J features told ophthalmopathy apart from stable hyperthyroidism. Ophthalmopathy was predicted by the model a median of roughly 6.6 months ahead of onset.

Germline V gene sequence: CDR1 LNHDA, CDR2 SQIVND (reference sequence). The CDR3 loop spans 12 amino acids. With 6 bases clipped from V and 8 bases from J, the junction kept 5 bases outside the gene matches. TCR beta CDR3 sequences were amplified from RNA transcripts. The TCR CDR3 first-round RT-PCR relied on the HTBI primer set. One entry per CDR3 protein, called by TCRdb with MiXCR from the multiplex PCR reads. The data contain 500,000 to 550,000 distinct CDR3 sequences, around 21% of them singletons. Stable hyperthyroidism: no ophthalmopathy progression over 18 months of follow-up. Recently diagnosed hyperthyroidism of less than 2 months' duration affected patients aged 18 to 65.

This receptor was identified in a man aged 18 to 30 with Graves' hyperthyroidism. The chain couples TRBV19 to TRBJ1-2, with 8 bases identical to TRBD1. The sample taken for sequencing was blood. The chain's CDR3 is CASRGQGIGYTF. The CDR3 DNA reads TGTGCCAGTAGAGGACAGGGTATCGGCTACACCTTC.